Below are 17 T cell receptor beta chains sequenced from a single sample in a study of T cells in Graves' hyperthyroidism and ophthalmopathy. Using RNA transcripts as the source, TCR beta CDR3 regions were amplified. Initially, a first-round RT-PCR of the TCR CDR3 employed the HTBI primer set. In TCRdb, the multiplex PCR reads were re-called with MiXCR into one record per CDR3 protein. The table includes about 700,000 distinct CDR3 sequences, around 13% detected once. Material for sequencing was blood. These receptors were collected from a woman in her late teens or twenties with Graves' hyperthyroidism.

This clonotype was seen many times. The genes are TRBV13 and TRBJ1-1; D gene unclear. The germline V and J ends were trimmed by 1 base and 5 bases, with 8 bases remaining between them. Looked up from germline, CDR1 is PRHDT and CDR2 is FYEKMQ (reference sequence). This CDR3 spans 13 amino acids. CDR3 protein: CASSLVSGTEAFF. DNA for the CDR3: TGTGCCAGCAGCTTAGTTTCTGGGACTGAAGCTTTCTTT. Variable domain in full (rest from reference TRBV13 and TRBJ1-1): AAGVIQSPRHLIKEKRETATLKCYPIPRHDTVYWYQQGPGQDPQFLISFYEKMQSDKGSIPDRFSAQQFSDYHSELNMSSLELGDSALYFCASSLVSGTEAFFGQGTRLTVV.

A remark on this clonotype: Given a much more abundant clone one base away, this may be a read error. This is likely a read error, given that the CDR3 carries no conserved phenylalanine or tryptophan at its end. The chain couples TRBV11-1 to TRBJ2-5; TRBD2 aligns across 7 bases. With V trimmed by 5 bases and J by 3 bases, 15 bases remained unmatched. The length of the CDR3 is 17 residues. From germline, CDR1 is SGHAT and CDR2 FQDESV (reference sequence). CDR3 DNA: TGTGCCAGCAGCGCCGGCCCGAGGGAGGGCCCGGAAGAGACCCAGTACTCC. It encodes CASSAGPREGPEETQYS.

The table lists this clonotype with many counts. The chain joins TRBV11-2 to TRBJ2-1; D is ambiguous. Germline V gives CDR1 SGHAT, CDR2 FQNNGV. With 0 bases removed from V and 8 bases from J, the gap between germline ends came to 5 bases. This CDR3 has 12 amino acids. Here the CDR3 reads CASSLDPDEQFF. CDR3 sequence (DNA): TGTGCCAGCAGCTTAGATCCGGATGAGCAGTTCTTC.

The J gene is TRBJ2-1, the V gene TRBV29-1, with D unclear. The length of the CDR3 is 11 residues. V shed 7 bases and J shed 4 bases, with 8 bases lying between them. CDR1 and CDR2 (germline): SQVTM, ANQGSEA. The CDR3 DNA sequence: TGCAGCGGGGCTTCTTACAATGAGCAGTTCTTC. Translating it yields CSGASYNEQFF.

The chain links TRBV20-1 to TRBJ2-2, with a weak D call TRBD1 (6 bases). V was shortened by 0 bases and J by 4 bases, with 15 bases between the two germline ends. Germline lookup yields CDR1 DFQATT and CDR2 SNEGSKA (reference sequence). The CDR3 contains 16 residues. CDR3 sequence reads: CSARDSYRESTGELFF. The CDR3 DNA reads TGCAGTGCTAGAGATAGTTACAGGGAGAGCACCGGGGAGCTGTTTTTT.

This clonotype has only one observation. V usage is TRBV19 and J usage is TRBJ2-6; 8 bases line up with TRBD1. V dropped 8 bases and J dropped 0; count of bases not matched to a gene: 9. The CDR3 consists of 17 residues. Germline V gene lookup returns CDR1 LNHDA and CDR2 SQIVND (reference sequence). The CDR3 nucleotides are TGTGCCAGTGGGGACAGGTCCCAAGCCTCTGGGGCCAACGTCCTGACTTTC. The encoded protein is CASGDRSQASGANVLTF.

This clonotype was detected only a few times. J is TRBJ2-2 and V is TRBV6-2 or TRBV6-3, with D possibly matching TRBD1 (6 bases). CDR3 size: 13 residues. Looked up from germline, CDR1 is MNHEY and CDR2 is SVGEGT. Trimming cost V 2 bases and J 11 bases, with 12 bases left between them. The chain's CDR3 is CASSYPTGPELFF. The CDR3 region has the DNA TGTGCCAGCAGTTACCCGACAGGACCAGAGCTGTTTTTT.

This clonotype was recorded many times. This chain joins TRBV30 and TRBJ2-7; D is perhaps TRBD1 or TRBD2 (5 bases each). The length of the CDR3 is 12 residues. The germline CDR1 and CDR2 sequences are GTSNPN and SVGIG (reference sequence). V was cut by 4 bases and J by 3 bases, with 10 bases left in between. The CDR3 bases are TGTGCCTGGAACCGGGACCGCTACGAGCAGTACTTC. Translation gives CAWNRDRYEQYF.

This clonotype was observed many times. The chain carries TRBV19 and TRBJ1-1; TRBD1 agrees at 9 bases. CDR3 length: 16 residues. CDR1 and CDR2 (germline): LNHDA, SQIVND (reference sequence). Trimming at V came to 5 bases and at J to 0 bases, leaving 7 bases not matched to a gene. The CDR3 nucleotides read TGTGCCAGTAGTGCCCCGGGACAGGGCATGAACACTGAAGCTTTCTTT. This codes for CASSAPGQGMNTEAFF.

This clonotype was detected ten times or more. V gene TRBV7-9 combines with J gene TRBJ2-1; 10 bases line up with TRBD2. The CDR3 loop spans 16 amino acids. The V gene's germline CDR1 is SEHNR and CDR2 FQNEAQ (reference sequence). After removal of 6 bases from V and 4 bases from J, the junction contained 9 bases not matched to a gene. The CDR3 nucleotides are TGTGCCAGCAGGTCCCTAGCGGGAGAAAATTACAATGAGCAGTTCTTC. This sequence encodes CASRSLAGENYNEQFF.

This clonotype showed up many times. The chain links TRBV20-1 to TRBJ1-5, with 7 bases fitting TRBD1. Germline CDR1 and CDR2: DFQATT and SNEGSKA (reference sequence). The length of the CDR3 is 13 residues. Unmatched junction bases numbered 4, after V lost 3 bases and J lost 5 bases. CDR3 coding DNA: TGCAGTGCTAGGCCTCAGGGGGATCAGCCCCAGCATTTT. Amino acids: CSARPQGDQPQHF.

This rearrangement joins TRBV6-1 to TRBJ1-4; D might be TRBD1 (6 bases). The germline V gene has CDR1 MNHNS and CDR2 SASEGT. The CDR3 extends over 14 amino acids. Trimming left V 6 bases short and J 7 bases short, with 15 bases between. CDR3 residues: CASSRDTVGEKLFF. For the CDR3, the DNA is TGTGCCAGCAGCCGGGACACAGTAGGTGAAAAACTGTTTTTT.

This chain connects TRBV10-3 to TRBJ2-3, with D possibly TRBD2 on 5 matching bases. Trimming stripped 4 bases from V and 5 bases from J, with 16 bases between. The CDR3 runs 15 residues. From germline, CDR1 is ENHRY and CDR2 SYGVKD. The CDR3 sequence is CAISGRQDRQDTQYF. The CDR3 DNA sequence: TGTGCCATCAGTGGGAGGCAGGATAGGCAAGATACGCAGTATTTT.

This clonotype was counted at least ten times. The V gene is TRBV2, the J gene TRBJ2-5; D perhaps matches TRBD1 (5 bases). The V and J ends lost 3 bases and 3 bases respectively, with 20 bases between them. The CDR3 consists of 17 residues. Germline V gene lookup returns CDR1 SNHLY and CDR2 FYNNEI. In DNA, the CDR3 is TGTGCCAGCAGTGATGTCAGGGTGTTGAACGAGGAAGAGACCCAGTACTTC. Residues: CASSDVRVLNEEETQYF.

This clonotype was counted ten times or more. The chain carries TRBV7-8 and TRBJ2-1, with 14 nucleotides matching TRBD2. From germline, CDR1 is SGHVS and CDR2 FQNEAQ. V lost 3 bases to trimming and J lost 7 bases; unmatched junction nucleotides: 11. The CDR3 runs 18 residues. DNA for the CDR3: TGTGCCAGCAGCTTCGGGACTAGCGGGAGAGGAGTCGGAAATGAGCAGTTCTTC. It encodes CASSFGTSGRGVGNEQFF.

There are a few counts of this clonotype. At one end, the junction sequence differs from germline, possibly due to a read error. The chain has TRBV6-2 or TRBV6-3 and TRBJ1-3; D unresolved. The CDR3 sequence is 16 residues long. Germline loops: CDR1 MNHEY, CDR2 SVGEGT. The CDR3 DNA reads as TGTGCCAGCAGTCACCGGAGGACTGACTCTGGAAACACCACATATTTT. It specifies CASSHRRTDSGNTTYF.

This clonotype was counted at least ten times. The chain employs TRBV5-6 and TRBJ1-2; D unclear. Germline loops: CDR1 SGHDT, CDR2 YYEEEE. Deletions cut 1 base from V and 7 bases from J, with 14 bases between. This CDR3 region has 14 residues. CDR3 DNA: TGTGCCAGCAGCTTGATTATCTACTCCTCTGGCTACACCTTC. Translation gives CASSLIIYSSGYTF.